Below, 16 T cell receptor beta chains from the same sample are listed, as sequenced in a study of T cell clonality in common variable immunodeficiency (dated by TCRdb to the mid-2010s). For these receptors, no antigen is known. Here is what the overall study found, with its caveats: Reportedly, TCRbeta sequences from CVID had fewer deletions and N-nucleotide insertions, and highly modified clones with 13 or more V deletions were absent from CVID.

Libraries came from the immunoSEQ multiplex PCR assay. TCRdb carries this immuneACCESS record with in-frame sequences only. Its versions omit some clonotypes, under half of them owing to an unresolved V gene in the studies checked, with the rest unexplained. The table puts some 22,000 clones in this sample, none counted just once. The ten biggest clones cover roughly 9% of the sample. The sequencing input was peripheral blood mononuclear cells. These receptors were obtained from a human donor with common variable immunodeficiency.

The sample holds a few counts of this clone. From the germline J gene comes the end of the CDR3, since the read stops 3 residues before it. The chain joins TRBV2 to TRBJ2-5, with 10 bases that match TRBD2. Losses at the gene ends were 6 bases for V and 5 bases for J; bases not matched to a gene: 9. The CDR3 length is 15 residues. Looked up from germline, CDR1 is SNHLY and CDR2 is FYNNEI. CDR3 DNA (partial): TGTGCCAGCAGCCCCCAGCGGGGGGGCCGGGAGACC. It is translated as CASSPQRGGRET. The complete CDR3 sequence is CASSPQRGGRETQYF.

This clone was found many times. Sequencing ends 3 residues short of the CDR3 end; the germline J gene provides the rest. The chain uses TRBV2 and TRBJ2-1; 12 nucleotides agree with TRBD2. The germline gives CDR1 SNHLY, CDR2 FYNNEI. There are 15 residues in the CDR3. With 6 bases clipped from V and 4 bases from J, the junction kept 4 bases outside the gene matches. CDR3 bases read: TGTGCCAGCAGGGAGACTAGCGGGAGTTACAATGAG. Translated, it gives CASRETSGSYNE. The whole CDR3 region reads CASRETSGSYNEQFF. Drawing the rest from reference TRBV2 and TRBJ2-1, the complete variable domain is EPEVTQTPSHQVTQMGQEVILRCVPISNHLYFYWYRQILGQKVEFLVSFYNNEISEKSEIFDDQFSVERPDGSNFTLKIRSTKLEDSAMYFCASRETSGSYNEQFFGPGTRLTVL.

This clone was observed a handful of times. The read terminates 3 residues ahead of where the CDR3 ends, so the germline J gene completes it. The V call is TRBV2, the J call TRBJ1-5; 7 bases are shared with TRBD1. CDR1 and CDR2 (germline): SNHLY, FYNNEI. V dropped 5 bases and J dropped 9; count of bases not matched to a gene: 7. The length of the CDR3 is 13 residues. The CDR3 loop is CASSQGGHLPQHF. Incomplete CDR3 DNA: TGTGCCAGCAGTCAGGGGGGTCATCTGCCC.

To note about this clone: The read falls 3 residues short of the CDR3 end, and the missing part is taken from the germline J gene. V gene TRBV5-1 combines with J gene TRBJ1-2, with D unclear. Trimming took 4 bases from V and 1 from J, leaving 8 bases between them. Germline lookup yields CDR1 SGHRS and CDR2 YFSETQ. The CDR3 contains 13 residues. The CDR3 here is CASSQEVNYGYTF. CDR3 bases read: TGCGCCAGCAGCCAGGAGGTTAACTATGGC.

This clone was counted a few times. The read ends 3 residues before the CDR3 terminus; that terminus is restored from the germline J gene. This chain connects TRBV6-2 or TRBV6-3 to TRBJ1-2; D is ambiguous. This CDR3 has 12 amino acids. Germline CDR1 and CDR2: MNHEY and SVGEGT. The V and J ends lost 7 bases and 5 bases respectively, with 11 bases between them. The DNA read from the CDR3 is TGTGCCAGCACTGGCGGCCCTTATGGC. It encodes CASTGGPYG. The whole CDR3 is CASTGGPYGYTF.

This clone turned up a few times. At one end the junction does not follow the germline gene, possibly because of a read error. Sequencing ends 3 residues short of the CDR3 end; the germline J gene provides the rest. V is TRBV7-7 and J is TRBJ2-5; the D gene is possibly TRBD2 (6 bases). Germline V gene data show CDR1 as SSHAT and CDR2 as FNYEAQ (reference sequence). The length of the CDR3 is 14 residues. CDR3 sequence: CASSLTTAGETQYF. The sequenced part of the CDR3 DNA is TGTGCTAGCAGCTTGACGACGGCGGGGGAGACC. The whole variable domain, filled in from reference TRBV7-7 and TRBJ2-5, reads GAGVSQSPRYKVTKRGQDVTLRCDPISSHATLYWYQQALGQGPEFLTYFNYEAQPDKSGLPSDRFSAERPEGSISTLTIQRTEQRDSAMYRCASSLTTAGETQYFGPGTRLLVL.

This clone has a count of ten or more. The read halts 3 residues ahead of the CDR3 end, with the missing end drawn from the germline J gene. The chain combines TRBV18 with TRBJ2-4; possible D gene TRBD2, 6 bases. CDR1 is KGHSH, CDR2 LQKENI, per germline. CDR3 size: 14 residues. V shed 2 bases and J shed 7 bases, with 12 bases lying between them. The sequenced part of the CDR3 DNA is TGTGCCAGCTCACCAGGAGCGGGTTGGAACATT. Residues: CASSPGAGWNI. The entire CDR3 sequence reads CASSPGAGWNIQYF.

In its sample, this clone is medium-sized. The CDR3 loop is CASSLSGANVLTF. CDR3 DNA (partial): TGTGCCAGCAGCCTTAGCGGGGCCAACGTC. This chain links TRBV12-3 or TRBV12-4 with TRBJ2-6; D is undetermined. The read halts 3 residues ahead of the CDR3 end, with the missing end drawn from the germline J gene. The CDR3 runs 13 residues. V was shortened by 6 bases and J by 4 bases, with 7 bases between the two germline ends.

This clone occurred a few times. From the germline J gene comes the end of the CDR3, since the read stops 3 residues before it. The chain carries TRBV7-6 and TRBJ1-1; D not resolved. This CDR3 has 14 residues. V dropped 5 bases and J dropped 6 bases, with 16 bases sitting between them. The V gene's germline CDR1 is SGHVS and CDR2 FNYEAQ. The part of the CDR3 DNA that was read is TGTGCCAGCAGCCCCGGGAGCGCGGGCCCTGAA. Amino acid sequence: CASSPGSAGPE. The complete CDR3 sequence is CASSPGSAGPEAFF.

With respect to this clone: The read finishes 3 residues shy of the CDR3 end, and the germline J gene is used to complete it. The rearrangement links TRBV5-1 to TRBJ2-5; 9 bases line up with TRBD1. This CDR3 region has 15 residues. Germline V gene sequence: CDR1 SGHRS, CDR2 YFSETQ. The J segment lost 4 bases and the V segment lost 6 bases, leaving 10 bases of the junction unmatched. The CDR3 spells CASTGTGSGGETQYF. The DNA read from the CDR3 is TGCGCCAGCACTGGGACAGGGTCGGGTGGAGAGACC.

This clone was counted a few times. The CDR3 end lies 3 residues beyond the end of the read and is filled in from the germline J gene. V and J are TRBV20-1 and TRBJ2-1, with 9 bases aligning to TRBD2. J gave up 5 bases and V 4 bases, and 9 bases lay outside the gene matches. The CDR3 loop spans 15 amino acids. From germline, CDR1 is DFQATT and CDR2 SNEGSKA (reference sequence). This chain's CDR3 is CSATKGTSLDNEQFF. Incomplete CDR3 DNA: TGCAGTGCTACAAAGGGGACTAGCCTAGACAATGAG.

This clone was counted many times. The read stops 3 residues short of the end of the CDR3; the missing end is completed from the germline J gene. This chain uses TRBV5-1 with TRBJ2-3; D might be TRBD1 (7 bases). V lost 0 bases and J lost 5, with 10 bases in between. Germline V gene sequence: CDR1 SGHRS, CDR2 YFSETQ. CDR3 length equals 14 residues. The CDR3 here is CASSLGQGGDTQYF. The CDR3 bases that were read are TGCGCCAGCAGCTTGGGACAGGGAGGAGATACG.

About this clone: The read terminates 3 residues before the CDR3 end, so the remaining end is supplied by the germline J gene. The J gene is TRBJ2-3, the V gene TRBV5-3; a weak D match, TRBD1 (6 bases). TRBV5-3 is noted as an ORF with a role that remains uncertain. Trimming took off 3 bases at V and 2 bases at J, with 13 bases between the two ends. CDR3 length: 15 amino acids. Incomplete CDR3 DNA: TGTGCCAGAAGCTACTGTAGGGGGTCCACAGATACG. It codes for CARSYCRGSTDT. The full CDR3 protein is CARSYCRGSTDTQYF.

Of note for this clone: The DNA ends 3 residues before the CDR3 does, and the rest of the CDR3 is filled in from the germline J gene. The rearrangement joins TRBV11-2 to TRBJ2-5; D not certain. There are 14 residues in the CDR3. Trimming removed 7 bases from V and 1 base from J, with 13 bases in between. The germline V gene encodes CDR1 SGHAT and CDR2 FQNNGV. The CDR3 sequence is CASNPFNIQETQYF. The CDR3 bases that were read are TGTGCCAGCAACCCGTTTAACATCCAAGAGACC.

This clone was detected only a few times. The read is 3 residues too short to cover the CDR3 end, so that end is filled in from the germline J gene. The rearrangement joins TRBV30 to TRBJ1-2; possible D gene TRBD1, 5 bases. Germline CDR1 GTSNPN, CDR2 SVGIG (reference sequence). The V gene lost 1 base and the J gene lost 0 bases, with 15 bases spanning the gap. CDR3 length equals 16 residues. CDR3 protein: CAWSDWGYASNYGYTF. The sequenced CDR3 bases are TGTGCCTGGAGTGATTGGGGCTATGCTTCTAACTATGGC.

This clone was seen a handful of times. The DNA ends 3 residues before the CDR3 does, and the rest of the CDR3 is filled in from the germline J gene. The V gene is TRBV30, the J gene TRBJ2-5; 7 bases are shared with TRBD2. V dropped 0 bases and J dropped 5; count of bases not matched to a gene: 12. Germline lookup yields CDR1 GTSNPN and CDR2 SVGIG (reference sequence). This CDR3 is 16 amino acids long. CDR3 sequence reads: CAWSVTSAPGLETQYF. The CDR3 bases that were read are TGTGCCTGGAGTGTAACTAGCGCCCCGGGGTTGGAGACC.